Each of the 22 T cell receptor beta chains below was sequenced from the same sample in a study of blood T cell repertoires in COVID-19. TCRdb keeps only in-frame clones here, not all; method: immunoSEQ multiplex PCR. The repertoire holds hundreds of thousands of clones, with 65% to 90% as singletons. Sequenced material: PBMCs or T cells enriched from blood (not recorded which). The receptors shown here come from a woman in her forties or fifties with acute COVID-19.

This chain connects TRBV10-1 to TRBJ1-6, with D possibly TRBD1 on 5 matching bases. The length of the CDR3 is 14 residues. Germline-derived CDR1 and CDR2 are WNHNN and SYGVQD (reference sequence). V was shortened by 6 bases and J by 7 bases, with 13 bases between the two germline ends. This CDR3 reads CASSRGTENSPLHF. CDR3 DNA sequence: TGCGCCAGCAGCCGCGGGACGGAGAATTCACCCCTCCACTTT.

This sequence joins TRBV9 and TRBJ1-6; D gene unclear. The length of the CDR3 is 14 residues. The germline CDR1 and CDR2 sequences are SGDLS and YYNGEE. V dropped 1 base and J dropped 8 bases, with 10 bases sitting between them. The CDR3 protein is CASSVSQEDSPLHF. The DNA for the CDR3 is TGTGCCAGCAGCGTAAGTCAGGAGGATTCACCCCTCCACTTT.

The V and J genes are TRBV18 and TRBJ2-1, with D perhaps TRBD1 (6 bases). The V end was cut by 3 bases, the J end by 9 bases, with 21 bases between. Germline CDR1 and CDR2: KGHSH and LQKENI. This CDR3 has 16 residues. The CDR3 region is CASSPTGYQRLIEQFF. As DNA, the CDR3 is TGTGCCAGCTCACCTACAGGGTATCAGAGATTAATTGAGCAGTTCTTC.

As to this clone: This CDR3 is also generated by other DNA sequences in the sample. V usage is TRBV29-1 and J usage is TRBJ2-5, with 8 bases identical to TRBD1. With 4 bases clipped from V and 2 bases from J, the junction kept 0 bases outside the gene matches. This CDR3 comprises 12 residues. CDR1 SQVTM and CDR2 ANQGSEA come from the germline V gene. CDR3 DNA: TGCAGCGTTGGACAGGGGCAAGAGACCCAGTACTTC. It encodes CSVGQGQETQYF.

This clone was counted only a few times. The chain is built from TRBV7-3 and TRBJ2-7; possibly TRBD1 for D (5 bases). Germline V gives CDR1 SGHTA, CDR2 FQGTGA. The CDR3 has 14 residues. The V end lost 6 bases, the J end lost 5 bases, and 17 bases lay between the germline ends. The CDR3 region is CASSDGPTGNEQYF. CDR3 coding DNA: TGTGCCAGCAGTGACGGCCCTACAGGTAACGAGCAGTACTTC. Complete variable domain (other parts from reference TRBV7-3 and TRBJ2-7): GAGVSQTPSNKVTEKGKYVELRCDPISGHTALYWYRQSLGQGPEFLIYFQGTGAADDSGLPNDRFFAVRPEGSVSTLKIQRTERGDSAVYLCASSDGPTGNEQYFGPGTRLTVT.

Only a few counts were recorded for this clone. This chain joins TRBV4-3 and TRBJ2-1; D is possibly TRBD1 (6 bases). The CDR3 runs 14 residues. In germline, CDR1 is LGHNA, CDR2 YSLEER. Trimming left V 3 bases short and J 6 bases short, with 12 bases between. CDR3 DNA sequence: TGCGCCAGCAGCCATTCGCAGGGGACCAATGAGCAGTTCTTC. This sequence encodes CASSHSQGTNEQFF.

V gene TRBV7-3 combines with J gene TRBJ2-1; D is unclear. The CDR3 runs to 15 residues. The V end was cut by 5 bases, the J end by 5 bases, with 16 bases between. Germline lookup yields CDR1 SGHTA and CDR2 FQGTGA. This CDR3 is CASSPNRVTHNEQFF. In DNA, the CDR3 is TGTGCCAGCAGCCCTAATCGGGTCACCCACAATGAGCAGTTCTTC.

The V call is TRBV12-3 or TRBV12-4, the J call TRBJ1-2; possibly TRBD1 for D (6 bases). Trimming cost V 6 bases and J 4 bases, with 12 bases left between them. This CDR3 contains 13 residues. This chain's CDR3 is CASRIGQLYGYTF. The CDR3 DNA is TGTGCCAGCAGAATCGGACAGCTCTATGGCTACACCTTC.

This chain links TRBV12-3 or TRBV12-4 with TRBJ1-1, with D unclear. V shed 8 bases and J shed 8 bases, with 15 bases lying between them. There are 12 residues in the CDR3. The CDR3 DNA follows: TGTGCCAGCGGGTCACGGAGGGCCGAAGCTTTCTTT. It translates to CASGSRRAEAFF.

This chain's CDR3 is CASSPGTGSGNTIYF. The DNA for the CDR3 is TGTGCCAGCAGCCCAGGGACAGGGTCTGGAAACACCATATATTTT. The chain is built from TRBV5-8 and TRBJ1-3, with 9 bases aligning to TRBD1. Germline CDR1 reads SGHTS; CDR2 reads YDEGEE. The CDR3 contains 15 residues. Germline trimming cut 4 bases from V and 1 base from J; bases unmatched to any gene: 3.

The CDR3 region is CASSLVLAKDNEQFF. CDR3 nucleotides: TGTGCCAGCAGCTTAGTACTAGCGAAGGACAATGAGCAGTTCTTC. The rearrangement joins TRBV7-8 to TRBJ2-1, with 7 nucleotides matching TRBD2. Germline loops: CDR1 SGHVS, CDR2 FQNEAQ. This CDR3 comprises 15 residues. V dropped 1 base and J dropped 5; count of bases not matched to a gene: 5.

The J gene is TRBJ2-3, the V gene TRBV6-2 or TRBV6-3; 9 positions agree with TRBD1. The CDR3 loop spans 16 amino acids. Germline V gene sequence: CDR1 MNHEY, CDR2 SVGEGT. V lost 4 bases, J lost 4 bases, and 9 bases stayed unmatched. The CDR3 DNA reads TGTGCCAGCAGTTCTTCCCCCGGACAGGGGCCAGATACGCAGTATTTT. This encodes CASSSSPGQGPDTQYF.

The chain uses TRBV13 and TRBJ2-7; TRBD2 is a possible D gene (6 bases). V shed 5 bases and J shed 3 bases, with 11 bases lying between them. This CDR3 region has 13 residues. Germline V CDR1 and CDR2: PRHDT, FYEKMQ (reference sequence). The CDR3 spells CASSLAGLYEQYF. Written as DNA, the CDR3 is TGTGCCAGCAGCCTCGCGGGGCTCTACGAGCAGTACTTC.

This rearrangement joins TRBV30 to TRBJ1-1; D ambiguous. Germline-derived CDR1 and CDR2 are GTSNPN and SVGIG (reference sequence). This CDR3 comprises 12 residues. V gave up 4 bases and J gave up 0 bases, with 6 bases separating them. The CDR3 loop is CAWTRVNTEAFF. The CDR3 nucleotides read TGTGCCTGGACTCGGGTGAACACTGAAGCTTTCTTT. The whole variable domain, remainder taken from reference TRBV30 and TRBJ1-1, is SQTIHQWPATLVQPVGSPLSLECTVEGTSNPNLYWYRQAAGRGLQLLFYSVGIGQISSEVPQNLSASRPQDRQFILSSKKLLLSDSGFYLCAWTRVNTEAFFGQGTRLTVV.

This rearrangement joins TRBV14 to TRBJ1-6, with 8 bases that match TRBD1. The trim removed 4 bases at V and 4 bases at J, leaving 0 bases unmatched. The CDR3 runs to 14 residues. Per germline, CDR1 SGHDN and CDR2 FVKESK. CDR3: CASSRQGYNSPLHF. The CDR3 DNA sequence: TGTGCCAGCAGCCGACAGGGGTATAATTCACCCCTCCACTTT.

The chain is built from TRBV12-3 or TRBV12-4 and TRBJ1-5, with D perhaps TRBD1 (5 bases). The CDR3 sequence is 13 residues long. V was pared by 6 bases and J by 9 bases, with 15 bases between. CDR3 nucleotide sequence: TGTGCCAGCAGCCGACCCATGGGGGGGCCCCAGCATTTT. Protein product: CASSRPMGGPQHF.

The V gene is TRBV6-2 or TRBV6-3, the J gene TRBJ2-3; tentative D call: TRBD2 (5 bases). Germline CDR1 is MNHEY and CDR2 is SVGEGT. The V gene lost 4 bases and the J gene lost 7 bases, with 12 bases spanning the gap. CDR3 size: 13 residues. CDR3 sequence (DNA): TGTGCCAGCAGTTCGGACTTCTCCCATACGCAGTATTTT. Protein sequence: CASSSDFSHTQYF.

This sequence joins TRBV7-6 and TRBJ1-5, with D possibly TRBD1 on 5 matching bases. The CDR3 runs to 17 residues. The ends were cut back, 5 bases at V and 2 bases at J, with 19 bases in the middle. Germline V gives CDR1 SGHVS, CDR2 FNYEAQ. The CDR3 reads CASSPAYRGARNQPQHF. The CDR3 bases are TGTGCCAGCAGCCCCGCATACCGCGGGGCGCGCAATCAGCCCCAGCATTTT. The full variable domain, its missing parts supplied by reference TRBV7-6 and TRBJ1-5, is GAGVSQSPRYKVTKRGQDVALRCDPISGHVSLYWYRQALGQGPEFLTYFNYEAQQDKSGLPNDRFSAERPEGSISTLTIQRTEQRDSAMYRCASSPAYRGARNQPQHFGDGTRLSIL.

The chain combines TRBV12-2 with TRBJ1-2; the table gives TRBD1 as D, unverified against the DNA. TRBV12-2 counts as a pseudogene. The CDR3 has 11 amino acids. CDR3 residues: CASRLGGDYTF. CDR3 DNA: TGTGCAAGTCGCTTAGGGGGCGACTACACCTTC.

This clone is a singleton in its sample. Other DNA sequences in the sample encode the same CDR3. The chain is built from TRBV9 and TRBJ1-4, with 10 bases aligning to TRBD1. This CDR3 is 15 amino acids long. CDR1 and CDR2 (germline): SGDLS, YYNGEE. Losses at the gene ends were 0 bases for V and 5 bases for J; bases not matched to a gene: 1. The CDR3 sequence: CASSVGTGGNEKLFF. CDR3 nucleotides: TGTGCCAGCAGCGTAGGGACAGGGGGGAATGAAAAACTGTTTTTT.

This chain joins TRBV4-3 and TRBJ1-6, with D possibly TRBD1 on 5 matching bases. CDR1 is LGHNA, CDR2 YSLEER, per germline. CDR3 size: 12 residues. The V gene lost 5 bases and the J gene lost 9 bases, with 8 bases spanning the gap. CDR3 DNA sequence: TGCGCCAGCAGCTACCAGGGTTCACCCCTCCACTTT. Protein sequence: CASSYQGSPLHF.

This clone was seen just once. The chain carries TRBV5-1 and TRBJ2-2; tentative D call: TRBD1 (5 bases). CDR3 size: 15 residues. V was trimmed by 2 bases and J by 4 bases, leaving 12 bases between them. Germline V gene data show CDR1 as SGHRS and CDR2 as YFSETQ. CDR3: CASSFTPGATGELFF. CDR3 bases: TGCGCCAGCAGCTTCACCCCTGGGGCCACCGGGGAGCTGTTTTTT.